The rows below give T cell receptor beta chains drawn from one sample of a study of T cells in Graves' hyperthyroidism and ophthalmopathy. TCRdb reprocessed the multiplex PCR reads with MiXCR, giving one entry per CDR3 protein. The sample has around 700,000 distinct CDR3 sequences; 18% are singletons. The sample comprised blood. These receptor sequences come from a woman between 45 and 65 years old with Graves' hyperthyroidism that later progressed to Graves' ophthalmopathy. CDR3s include the opening cysteine and the closing phenylalanine or tryptophan. D genes are given only for firm matches. Clone sizes are given selectively: once, few, many, or a class where the clone is expanded.

size	V	J	D	DNA	CDR3
many	TRBV10-3	TRBJ2-3	.	TGTGCCTTTGGAGGGACCTCAGATACGCAGTATTTT	CAFGGTSDTQYF
.	TRBV28	TRBJ2-7	.	TGTGCCAGCATCGGATACTCGTCTCTCGAGCAGTACTTC	CASIGYSSLEQYF
many	TRBV6-1	TRBJ2-7	.	TGTGCCCTCGAGGACGACGGCAGGCCCTACGAGCAGTACTTC	CALEDDGRPYEQYF
many	TRBV5-1	TRBJ1-1	.	TGCGCCAGCAGCTGGGACACCTACATAGATGAAGCTTTCTTT	CASSWDTYIDEAFF
few	TRBV6-2/TRBV6-3	TRBJ1-2	.	TGTGCCAGCAGGCCCGAATCAGCGACTAACTATGGCTACACCTTC	CASRPESATNYGYTF
.	TRBV2	TRBJ1-4	.	TGTGCCAGCAGTGAAGTGACGGTGAGGGGCGAAAAACTGTTTTTT	CASSEVTVRGEKLFF
few	TRBV6-1	TRBJ1-2	TRBD1	TGTGCCAGCGGGGGACAGGGAGGCTACACCTTC	CASGGQGGYTF
.	TRBV11-2	TRBJ2-3	.	TGTGCCAGCAGCATACTGGTAGATACGCAGTATTTT	CASSILVDTQYF
many	TRBV13	TRBJ1-5	.	TGTGCCAGCAGCCTGAGGGACAATCAGCCCCAGCATTTT	CASSLRDNQPQHF
many	TRBV12-3/TRBV12-4	TRBJ2-2	TRBD2	TGTGCCAGCAGTTTACCGGGGGGGCCGGTCACCGGGGAGCTGTTTTTT	CASSLPGGPVTGELFF
few	TRBV7-2	TRBJ1-4	TRBD1	TGTGCCAGCAGCTTAGGAGGAAGACAGGGGAGGGTTGAAAAACTGTTTTTT	CASSLGGRQGRVEKLFF
many	TRBV2	TRBJ1-2	.	TGTGCCAGCAGTGAAGTAAGTCAGCGCTATGGCTACACCTTC	CASSEVSQRYGYTF
many	TRBV12-3/TRBV12-4	TRBJ2-5	.	TGTGCCAGCAGTTTAGGAGATCACCACCAAGAGACCCAGTACTTC	CASSLGDHHQETQYF
.	TRBV6-5	TRBJ1-1	TRBD1	TGTGCCAGCAGTTACTCGACAGGGACCACTGAAGCTTTCTTT	CASSYSTGTTEAFF
few	TRBV4-1	TRBJ2-1	TRBD2	TGCGCCAGCAGCCTAGGACTAGCGGCTAACAATGAGCAGTTCTTC	CASSLGLAANNEQFF
few	TRBV9	TRBJ2-3	.	TGTGCCAGCAGCGTAGGTTCCAGCATCACGCAGTATTTT	CASSVGSSITQYF
few	TRBV7-2	TRBJ2-1	TRBD1	TGTGCCAGACAGGGGTATCGGGGTGAGCAGTTCTTC	CARQGYRGEQFF
.	TRBV19	TRBJ2-5	TRBD2	TGTGCCAGTAGTAGGGGACTAGTGTTGGAGACCCAGTACTTC	CASSRGLVLETQYF
few	TRBV20-1	TRBJ1-5	.	TGCAGTGCTATTCCCGCACAGGGCGGCAATCAGCCCCAGCATTTT	CSAIPAQGGNQPQHF
many	TRBV18	TRBJ1-4	.	TGTGCCAGCTCACCAGCTAATGAAAAACTGTTTTTT	CASSPANEKLFF
few	TRBV6-1	TRBJ2-7	TRBD1	TGTGCCAGCAGTCTTAGACAGGGGGCTAGGTACGAGCAGTACTTC	CASSLRQGARYEQYF
many	TRBV11-2	TRBJ1-6	.	TGTGCCAGCAGCTTAGTGGCATCACCCCTCCACTTT	CASSLVASPLHF
.	TRBV7-3	TRBJ2-3	TRBD2	TGTGCCAGCAGCTTAATAGCCGGGGGGGCCACAGATACGCAGTATTTT	CASSLIAGGATDTQYF
.	TRBV20-1	TRBJ1-2	.	TGCAGTGCTAGAGAACCGCCTTACTATGGCTACACCTTC	CSAREPPYYGYTF
few	TRBV4-1	TRBJ1-1	.	TGCGCCAGCAGCCTTAATATGGCGAACACTGAAGCTTTCTTT	CASSLNMANTEAFF
.	TRBV20-1	TRBJ1-2	.	TGCAGTGCCTCGTGGGGGGCGCCGGGTGGCTACACCTTC	CSASWGAPGGYTF
.	TRBV3-1	TRBJ2-5	TRBD2	TGTGCCAGCAGCCCCACCGGGGTCTCGCTAGCGGGGGGTAAAGAGACCCAGTACTTC	CASSPTGVSLAGGKETQYF
many	TRBV6-1	TRBJ2-7	TRBD1	TGTGCCAGCCACCCGGGACAGGGAGACTACGAGCAGTACTTC	CASHPGQGDYEQYF
.	TRBV5-1	TRBJ1-3	.	TGCGCCAGCAGCTTGGACAGGGCGGTAGGAAACACCATATATTTT	CASSLDRAVGNTIYF